This T cell receptor (beta chain) stems from a study of blood T cell repertoires in COVID-19 (dated by TCRdb to 2020 to 2022). About the full investigation: The collaborator samples originated in the United States, Italy and Spain and spanned the acute and convalescent phases of COVID-19. The prospective study material was composed of cDNA or gDNA derived from T cells, B-cell-depleted T cells, or PBMCs. Samples were obtained from the ongoing ImmuneRACE study (first 160 participants) and from 1,254 subjects provided by 6 global collaborators. The dataset comprised deeply sampled blood TCRbeta repertoires from subjects exposed to, actively infected with, or recovered from COVID-19. Where HLA class I and class II types were available, the types were taken from metadata supplied by the sample provider, not from assay-based typing. Nearly every sample came with metadata listing a de-identified subject ID, COVID-19 status, age in years and sex. A freely available public database, intended as a resource for researchers studying the immune response to SARS-CoV-2, is where the repertoires were released.

TCRbeta CDR3 regions were amplified from genomic DNA using the immunoSEQ Assay, a bias-controlled multiplex PCR. As for how the authors treated the data: The number of nucleated cells in each sample was estimated by amplification of reference gene primers within the assay. Sequence reads were collapsed and filtered to measure the absolute abundance of every unique TCRbeta CDR3 rearrangement. For each sample, productive Simpson clonality was calculated by taking the square root of Simpson's diversity index across productive rearrangements. TCRdb carries this immuneACCESS record with in-frame sequences only. Its versions omit some clonotypes, under half of them owing to an unresolved V gene in the studies checked, with the rest unexplained. D and trimming come from the DNA, and the V and J calls and clone size come from that table. The sample contains some 270,000 clones, 89% of them found a single time. 1.9% of the sample belongs to the ten largest clones.

The germline V gene yields SGHTA for CDR1 and FQGNSA for CDR2. The CDR3 runs 16 residues from the cysteine to the phenylalanine. Left in the record is the CDR3 DNA by itself, 48 bases read in frame from the first base. From V the trimming removes 1 base and from J it removes 1 base, while the gene matches leave 6 bases of the junction unaccounted for. Enrolling through a virtual design, the prospective study's participants ranged in age from roughly 18 to 89 years and lived across approximately 25 United States geographic areas. To assign participants to cohorts, the prospective study relied on clinical history that participants themselves reported in a screening survey and a study questionnaire. For ImmuneRACE Cohort 3, a participant was defined as recovered based on two consecutive negative NP/OP PCR tests, clearance by a healthcare professional, or resolution of symptoms. Mobile phlebotomists in the prospective study collected whole blood, serum and a nasopharyngeal or oropharyngeal swab from every participant. Over a roughly 2-month period, participants in the prospective study had the option of providing additional blood draws and questionnaires. Before DNA extraction, blood samples from the prospective study were shipped at room temperature or frozen.

Points the paper makes about the study in general: The amount of clinical and demographic metadata varied by source and participant and was provided uncurated.

As concerns this clone: Its recognized antigen is unknown. No base qualities exist here, and no much larger clone lies one base off it.

The sample was PBMCs or T cells enriched from blood (not recorded which). The origin of this receptor is a woman aged 55-69 years who had recovered from COVID-19. The chain is encoded by TRBV7-2 joined to TRBJ2-7; 8 nucleotides in the junction match TRBD2. The CDR3 amino acid sequence is: CASSLGAPGGSYEQYF. The sequenced DNA: TGTGCCAGCAGCTTAGGGGCACCGGGGGGGTCCTACGAGCAGTACTTC.